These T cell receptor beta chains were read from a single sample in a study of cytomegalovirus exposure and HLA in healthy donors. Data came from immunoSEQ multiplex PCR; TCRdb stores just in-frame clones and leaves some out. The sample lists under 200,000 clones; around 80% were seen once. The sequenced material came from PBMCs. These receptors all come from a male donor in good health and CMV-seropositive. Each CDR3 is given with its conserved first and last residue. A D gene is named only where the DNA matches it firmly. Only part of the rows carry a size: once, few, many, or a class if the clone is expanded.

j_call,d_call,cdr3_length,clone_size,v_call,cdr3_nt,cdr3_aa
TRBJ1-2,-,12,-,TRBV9,TGTGCCAGCAAACAGAATAACTATGGCTACACCTTC,CASKQNNYGYTF
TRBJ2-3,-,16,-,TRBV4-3,TGCGCCAGCAGCCATTTGGGGCTGGATGGCACAGATACGCAGTATTTT,CASSHLGLDGTDTQYF
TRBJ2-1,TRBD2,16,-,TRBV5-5,TGTGCCAGCAGCTTGGAAGCGGGAGGGAACTACAATGAGCAGTTCTTC,CASSLEAGGNYNEQFF
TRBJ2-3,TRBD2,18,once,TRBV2,TGTGCCAGCAGTGCGGGGCTAGCGGGGGGAACTAGCACAGATACGCAGTATTTT,CASSAGLAGGTSTDTQYF
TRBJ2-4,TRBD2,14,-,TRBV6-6,TGTGCCAGCAGCCAACGGGGGGGAGAGAACATTCAGTACTTC,CASSQRGGENIQYF
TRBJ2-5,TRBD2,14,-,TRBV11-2,TGTGCCAGCAGCGTTAGCGGGAGTGGGGAGACCCAGTACTTC,CASSVSGSGETQYF
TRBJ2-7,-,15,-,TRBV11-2,TGTGCCAGCAGCTCCCTAAGCGGTAACTCCTACGAGCAGTACTTC,CASSSLSGNSYEQYF
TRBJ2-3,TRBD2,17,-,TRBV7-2,TGTGCCAGCAGAGCTTACGGTTTGATAGCGGGAGACAATACGCAGTATTTT,CASRAYGLIAGDNTQYF
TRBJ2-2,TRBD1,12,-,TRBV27,TGTGGGACAGGGGGAAACACCGGGGAGCTGTTTTTT,CGTGGNTGELFF
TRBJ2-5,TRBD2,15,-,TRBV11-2,TGTGCCAGCAGCCCCCGGGAGGGGAGGACAGAGACCCAGTACTTC,CASSPREGRTETQYF
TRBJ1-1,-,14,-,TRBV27,TGTGCCAGCAGTTCCCACACGGGTAACACTGAAGCTTTCTTT,CASSSHTGNTEAFF
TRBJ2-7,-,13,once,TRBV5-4,TGTGCCAGCAGCTTCGGGAACCTAGGCGAGCAGTACTTC,CASSFGNLGEQYF
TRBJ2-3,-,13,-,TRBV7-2,TGTGCCAGCCAGCTTGCGGGGAGCAATACGCAGTATTTT,CASQLAGSNTQYF
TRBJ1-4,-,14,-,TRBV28,TGTGCCAGCAGGCGGGATCCGCAGGGTGAAAAACTGTTTTTT,CASRRDPQGEKLFF
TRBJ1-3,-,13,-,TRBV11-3,TGTGCCAGCAGTCTGACACTGGGAAACACCATATATTTT,CASSLTLGNTIYF
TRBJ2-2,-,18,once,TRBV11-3,TGTGCCAGCAGCTTTTTCCCGGCCAGCTCATCCCGGGCCGGGGAGCTGTTTTTT,CASSFFPASSSRAGELFF
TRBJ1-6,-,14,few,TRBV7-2,TGTGCCAGCAGCTTAGAACGGTCTAATTCACCCCTCCACTTT,CASSLERSNSPLHF
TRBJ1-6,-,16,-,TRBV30,TGTGCCTGGAGTATCACGGAGACAGCTCCAAATTCACCCCTCCACTTT,CAWSITETAPNSPLHF
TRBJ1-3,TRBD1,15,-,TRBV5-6,TGTGCCAGCACCCCCTGGAACAGGGGAGGAAACACCATATATTTT,CASTPWNRGGNTIYF
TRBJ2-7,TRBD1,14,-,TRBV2,TGTGCCAGCAGATTGGAGACAGGGGCCTACGAGCAGTACTTC,CASRLETGAYEQYF
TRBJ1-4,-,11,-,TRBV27,TGTGCCAGCAGATGGAGAGAAAAACTGTTTTTT,CASRWREKLFF
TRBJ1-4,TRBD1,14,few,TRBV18,TGTGCCAGCTCACCGGGACAGCTTAATGAAAAACTGTTTTTT,CASSPGQLNEKLFF
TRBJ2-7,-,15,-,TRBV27,TGTGCCAGCAGCGGAGTAACGGGGAGCTCCTACGAGCAGTACTTC,CASSGVTGSSYEQYF
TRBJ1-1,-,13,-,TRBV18,TGTGCCAGCTCACAGGGAGGGAACACTGAAGCTTTCTTT,CASSQGGNTEAFF
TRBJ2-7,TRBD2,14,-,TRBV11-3,TGTGCCAGCAGCGCCACGGCGGGGGGACACGAGCAGTACTTC,CASSATAGGHEQYF
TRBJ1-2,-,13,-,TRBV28,TGTGCCAGCAGTGTTACAGCCAACTATGGCTACACCTTC,CASSVTANYGYTF
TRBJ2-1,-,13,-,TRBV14,TGTGCCAGCAGCCATCACAGTAACAATGAGCAGTTCTTC,CASSHHSNNEQFF
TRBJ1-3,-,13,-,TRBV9,TGTGCCAGCAGCGTTACATCTGGAAACACCATATATTTT,CASSVTSGNTIYF
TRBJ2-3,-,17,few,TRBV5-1,TGCGCCAGCAGCTTAACCGTGACAGGCGCTAGCACAGATACGCAGTATTTT,CASSLTVTGASTDTQYF
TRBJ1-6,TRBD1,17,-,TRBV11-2,TGTGCCAGCAGCGCCATGAGGGGGCAGGCACGTAATTCACCCCTCCACTTT,CASSAMRGQARNSPLHF
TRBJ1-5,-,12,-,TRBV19,TGTGCCAGCCAGGGTTGGAATCAGCCCCAGCATTTT,CASQGWNQPQHF
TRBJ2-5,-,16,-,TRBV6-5,TGTGCCAGCAGTTACCGGGACTCAGCCGGGCAAGAGACCCAGTACTTC,CASSYRDSAGQETQYF
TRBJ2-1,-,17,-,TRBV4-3,TGCGCCAGCAGCCAAGATCAACAGTGGGCCTCCTACAATGAGCAGTTCTTC,CASSQDQQWASYNEQFF
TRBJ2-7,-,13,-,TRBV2,TGTGCCAGCAGTCCCCTCGGGGTCCCGCAGCAGTACTTC,CASSPLGVPQQYF
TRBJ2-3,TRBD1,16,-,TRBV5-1,TGCGCCAGCAGCAAACCGGACAGGGTACAGGCAGATACGCAGTATTTT,CASSKPDRVQADTQYF